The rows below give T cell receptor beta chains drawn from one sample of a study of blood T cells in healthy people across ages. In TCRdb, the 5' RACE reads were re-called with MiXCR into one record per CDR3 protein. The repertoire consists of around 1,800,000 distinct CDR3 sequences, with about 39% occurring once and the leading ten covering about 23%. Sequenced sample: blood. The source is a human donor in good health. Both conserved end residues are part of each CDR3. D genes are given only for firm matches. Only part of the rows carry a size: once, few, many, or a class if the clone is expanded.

TGTGCCAGCAGTTACCCTTACCCTTCAGGGGCTCAGGCTGGCTACACCTTC,CASSYPYPSGAQAGYTF,TRBV6-6,TRBJ1-2,.,.
TGTGCCAGCCTTTCAGGGGGGCTGCCGAAAGAGACCCAGTACTTC,CASLSGGLPKETQYF,TRBV6-2/TRBV6-3,TRBJ2-5,.,.
TGCAGCGTTGAAGTTAGCTCAAGTTTGGGAGCTTTCTTT,CSVEVSSSLGAFF,TRBV29-1,TRBJ1-1,few,.
TGTGCCACCGAGGGACGTTCCTACGAGCAGTACTTC,CATEGRSYEQYF,TRBV10-3,TRBJ2-7,many,.
TGTGCCAGCAGTTTCCTGAATTCCCCCTTCAATGAGCAGTTCTTC,CASSFLNSPFNEQFF,TRBV6-5,TRBJ2-1,.,.
TGTGCCAGCAGTGATGGACAACCCTACGAGCAGTACTTC,CASSDGQPYEQYF,TRBV2,TRBJ2-7,few,.
TGCAGTGTGGGGCCGGCGGGGACTAGTACAGATACGCAGTATTTT,CSVGPAGTSTDTQYF,TRBV20-1,TRBJ2-3,.,TRBD2
TGTGCCAGCAGCTTGGGGCCCCTCAATCAGCCCCAGCATTTT,CASSLGPLNQPQHF,TRBV5-6,TRBJ1-5,few,.
TGCGCCAGCAGCTTGGGAACAAACTCTGGAAACACCATATATTTT,CASSLGTNSGNTIYF,TRBV5-1,TRBJ1-3,few,.
TGTGCCATCAGTGAATCACCTAACACTGAAGCTTTCTTT,CAISESPNTEAFF,TRBV10-3,TRBJ1-1,.,.
TGCAGTGCAGAGCCTCCTAGCGAGGGAAGCTACGAGCAGTACTTC,CSAEPPSEGSYEQYF,TRBV20-1,TRBJ2-7,once,.
TGCGCCAGCAGCCAAGTCACAGGTTTCGGAGATACGCAGTATTTT,CASSQVTGFGDTQYF,TRBV4-1,TRBJ2-3,few,.
TGTGCCAGCAGCTTGGGTATGGGAATGAACACTGAAGCTTTCTTT,CASSLGMGMNTEAFF,TRBV5-4,TRBJ1-1,.,.
TGTGCCAGCAGTTTCATTGGCGGGACTACCTACGAGCAGTACTTC,CASSFIGGTTYEQYF,TRBV28,TRBJ2-7,.,TRBD2
TGCAGTGCAAAGACAGGGACAGATACGCAGTATTTT,CSAKTGTDTQYF,TRBV20-1,TRBJ2-3,few,TRBD1
TGTGCCAGCAGTTTAGCTCTGGGCAATCAGCCCCAGCATTTT,CASSLALGNQPQHF,TRBV12-3/TRBV12-4,TRBJ1-5,.,.
TGCAGCGCCCGACGACAGGGATTAAACTATGGCTACACCTTC,CSARRQGLNYGYTF,TRBV29-1,TRBJ1-2,.,TRBD1
TGCGCCAGCAGCCAAGTGACAGGGGGCTTATCAGATACGCAGTATTTT,CASSQVTGGLSDTQYF,TRBV4-1,TRBJ2-3,.,TRBD1
TGCAGCGTTGAAGAGACAGGGTATTATGGCTACACCTTC,CSVEETGYYGYTF,TRBV29-1,TRBJ1-2,.,TRBD1
TGTGCCAGCAGCGGACTTCCGGGCGAGCAGTACTTC,CASSGLPGEQYF,TRBV7-9,TRBJ2-7,few,.
TGTGCCAGCAGTTACCTTTCCGATTACGAGCAGTACTTC,CASSYLSDYEQYF,TRBV6-6,TRBJ2-7,.,.
TGCAGCGTTTATATAGGGGACTCGAGCTCCTACAATGAGCAGTTCTTC,CSVYIGDSSSYNEQFF,TRBV29-1,TRBJ2-1,.,.
TGTGCCAGCAGCTTCGCACGGGGGGCCGATTACGAGCAGTACTTC,CASSFARGADYEQYF,TRBV6-6,TRBJ2-7,few,.
TGTGCCAGCAGCTTAAACAGGGGGGACGGGGAGCTGTTTTTT,CASSLNRGDGELFF,TRBV7-2,TRBJ2-2,.,TRBD1
TGCAGTGCTAGCAGGGACATCACCCACTCCTACGAGCAGTACTTC,CSASRDITHSYEQYF,TRBV20-1,TRBJ2-7,.,.
.,CSVLFRQGKSLYSCEQYF,TRBV29-1,TRBJ2-1,.,.
TGTGCCAGCAGCGGGGACTTATCTAACTATGGCTACACCTTC,CASSGDLSNYGYTF,TRBV7-9,TRBJ1-2,.,.
TGTGCCAGCAGACGCATGTGGGCGGACACAGACAACGGGCAGTACTTC,CASRRMWADTDNGQYF,TRBV28,TRBJ2-7,few,.
TGTGCCACCCGCGCAGCCTATAATTCACCCCTCCACTTT,CATRAAYNSPLHF,TRBV10-3,TRBJ1-6,.,.
TGTGCCAGCTCACCATCCGGAGGGTCCAACTATGGCTACACCTTC,CASSPSGGSNYGYTF,TRBV18,TRBJ1-2,many,.
TGCAGTGCTAGAGATAGGTACCTAGCCAAAAACATTCAGTACTTC,CSARDRYLAKNIQYF,TRBV20-1,TRBJ2-4,.,.
TGTGCCAGCAGTCCCTCGATGGGCAGGGGATCCTACAATGAGCAGTTCTTC,CASSPSMGRGSYNEQFF,TRBV27,TRBJ2-1,.,.
TGCAGCGTTGGTGAGGAGACCGGCTATGGCTACACCTTC,CSVGEETGYGYTF,TRBV29-1,TRBJ1-2,few,.
TGTGCCAGCAGTTTTGGGCGGAACAATCAGCCCCAGCATTTT,CASSFGRNNQPQHF,TRBV12-3/TRBV12-4,TRBJ1-5,.,.
TGTGCCAGCAGCTTTCGTTTGTCGGGACACGGCGTCAGACTCATATCCTACAATGAGCAGTTCTTC,CASSFRLSGHGVRLISYNEQFF,TRBV11-2,TRBJ2-1,.,.
TGCGCCAGCAGCCAAGATCCGAGAACTGAAGCTTTCTTT,CASSQDPRTEAFF,TRBV4-3,TRBJ1-1,few,.
TGTGCCAGCACAGGGACAGGGGAGTACGAGCAGTACTTC,CASTGTGEYEQYF,TRBV2,TRBJ2-7,few,TRBD1
TGCAGCGTTGAGACCAGGGGGCAAACAGATACGCAGTATTTT,CSVETRGQTDTQYF,TRBV29-1,TRBJ2-3,.,TRBD1
TGTGCCAGCAGTTCCGGGGTCTCCTACGAGCAGTACTTC,CASSSGVSYEQYF,TRBV12-3/TRBV12-4,TRBJ2-7,many,.
TGTGCCGGCAGCCAGGGGACAGATTCCTACGAGCAGTACTTC,CAGSQGTDSYEQYF,TRBV7-9,TRBJ2-7,.,TRBD1
TGCAGTGCTAGAGCCTCTAGCGTAAGCACAGATACGCAGTATTTT,CSARASSVSTDTQYF,TRBV20-1,TRBJ2-3,.,.
TGTGCCAGCAGCTTAGGTCCGGGAGGGATAGATACGCAGTATTTT,CASSLGPGGIDTQYF,TRBV7-2,TRBJ2-3,few,TRBD2
TGCAGCGCGGAACAGGGGATGAACACTGAAGCTTTCTTT,CSAEQGMNTEAFF,TRBV29-1,TRBJ1-1,.,TRBD1
TGTGCCAGCAGTTACTCTTTGGGGGCCGCTGCCTACGAGCAGTACTTC,CASSYSLGAAAYEQYF,TRBV6-2/TRBV6-3,TRBJ2-7,.,.
TGTGCCAGACGACTAGCCGACAGAAGTGGGACCCAGTACTTC,CARRLADRSGTQYF,TRBV2,TRBJ2-5,.,TRBD2
TGCAGTCCCCTCGGAAACATTCAGTACTTC,CSPLGNIQYF,TRBV20-1,TRBJ2-4,few,.
TGTGCCAGCAGCTTAGACGGCAGGGGGACTGAAGCTTTCTTT,CASSLDGRGTEAFF,TRBV7-9,TRBJ1-1,few,TRBD1
TGTGCCAGCAACCTCCCCGTCGGATCTACCTATGGCTACACCTTC,CASNLPVGSTYGYTF,TRBV28,TRBJ1-2,.,.
TGCAGCGTTCGAATTAGCGGGGATAATCTCCTAGGCGAGCAGTACTTC,CSVRISGDNLLGEQYF,TRBV29-1,TRBJ2-7,.,TRBD2
TGCGCCAGCAGCCAAGACCCGGGGGTGGCCTACAATGAGCAGTTCTTC,CASSQDPGVAYNEQFF,TRBV4-3,TRBJ2-1,.,.
TGTGCCAGCAGGACAGAGCTGGTGAACACTGAAGCTTTCTTT,CASRTELVNTEAFF,TRBV10-3,TRBJ1-1,few,.
TGTGCCAGCAGACAGGGGAACAGCTACGAGCAGTACTTC,CASRQGNSYEQYF,TRBV12-3/TRBV12-4,TRBJ2-7,.,TRBD1
TGTGCCAGCAGCCGAGGTAGGACGTTTTCTGAGGGCCTATACATTCAGTACTTC,CASSRGRTFSEGLYIQYF,TRBV3-1,TRBJ2-4,.,.
TGCGCCAGCAGCTTCTACAGCCAAGAGACCCAGTACTTC,CASSFYSQETQYF,TRBV5-1,TRBJ2-5,many,.